This TCR beta chain was sequenced during a study of OX40 agonist ivuxolimab in advanced cancers. This CDR3 has 15 residues. Germline V gene data show CDR1 as SGHTS and CDR2 as YDEGEE. The ends lost 0 bases at V and 6 bases at J; junction bases unmatched: 2. The assay was immunoSEQ multiplex PCR, and TCRdb's table has in-frame clones only and misses some. The table lists around 50,000 clones, about 80% of them singletons, with 6.5% to 9.5% in the top ten. The chain couples TRBV5-8 to TRBJ2-3; 12 bases fit TRBD2. The input for sequencing was CD4+ or CD8+ T cells sorted from blood, taken in a trial of the OX40 agonist ivuxolimab. The sequence was obtained from an adult with an advanced solid tumor such as melanoma, head and neck, liver or kidney cancer. In nucleotides, the CDR3 is TGTGCCAGCAGCTTGGGACTAGCGGGAGCGGATACGCAGTATTTT. It codes for CASSLGLAGADTQYF.